The count of the clone carrying this T cell receptor beta chain is one. Individuals aged roughly 18 to 95 years were recruited from 24 US areas. Cohorts were assigned according to the clinical history that participants reported. In the original workflow: Using reference gene primer amplification, nucleated cell counts were estimated. Generated by immunoSEQ multiplex PCR, the TCRdb table keeps only in-frame clones and is missing some. The DNA gave D and trimming, while V, J and clone size come from that table. The sample contains a few hundred thousand clones, roughly 84% of which appear only once. This sample stems from a study of blood T cell repertoires in COVID-19. Study-level information: Sample material is recorded as cDNA or gDNA derived from T cells, B-cell-depleted T cells, or PBMCs.

Germline-derived CDR1 and CDR2 are SEHNR and FQNEAQ (reference sequence). The CDR3 totals 14 residues. Trimming took 1 base from V and 8 from J, leaving 14 bases between them. The chain uses TRBV7-9 and TRBJ1-2; perhaps TRBD1 as D (5 bases). The origin of this receptor is a woman aged 18-29 years who had been exposed to COVID-19. The specimen sequenced was PBMCs or T cells enriched from blood (not recorded which). CDR3 sequence reads: CASSLVAPGEGYTF. The CDR3, as DNA: TGTGCCAGCAGCTTAGTGGCTCCGGGGGAAGGCTACACCTTC.